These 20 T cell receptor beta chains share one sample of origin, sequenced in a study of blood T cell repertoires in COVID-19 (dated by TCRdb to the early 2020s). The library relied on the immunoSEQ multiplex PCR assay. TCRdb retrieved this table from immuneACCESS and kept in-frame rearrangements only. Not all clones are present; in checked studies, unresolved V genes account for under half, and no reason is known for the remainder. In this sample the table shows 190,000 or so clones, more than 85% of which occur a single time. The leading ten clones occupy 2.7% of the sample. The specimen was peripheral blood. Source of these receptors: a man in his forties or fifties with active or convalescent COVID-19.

Here the CDR3 reads CASSQGPVTGELFF. The CDR3 DNA follows: TGCGCCAGCAGCCAAGGTCCGGTGACCGGGGAGCTGTTTTTT. The V gene is TRBV4-3, the J gene TRBJ2-2; no clear D. V lost 1 base, J lost 5 bases, and 8 bases lay in between. CDR1 and CDR2 (germline): LGHNA, YSLEER. The CDR3 has 14 residues.

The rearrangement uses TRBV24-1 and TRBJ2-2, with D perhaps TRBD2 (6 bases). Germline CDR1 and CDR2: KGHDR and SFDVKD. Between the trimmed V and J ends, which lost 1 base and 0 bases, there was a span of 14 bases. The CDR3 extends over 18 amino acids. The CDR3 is CATSDFGPGDSNTGELFF. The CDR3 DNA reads TGTGCCACCAGTGATTTTGGGCCGGGGGATTCGAACACCGGGGAGCTGTTTTTT.

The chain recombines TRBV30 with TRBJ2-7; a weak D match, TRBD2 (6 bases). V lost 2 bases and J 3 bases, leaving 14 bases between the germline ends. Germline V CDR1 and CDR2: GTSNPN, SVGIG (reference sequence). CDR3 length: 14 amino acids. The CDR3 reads CAWSSPGGVYEQYF. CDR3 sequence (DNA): TGTGCCTGGAGTTCCCCCGGAGGGGTCTACGAGCAGTACTTC.

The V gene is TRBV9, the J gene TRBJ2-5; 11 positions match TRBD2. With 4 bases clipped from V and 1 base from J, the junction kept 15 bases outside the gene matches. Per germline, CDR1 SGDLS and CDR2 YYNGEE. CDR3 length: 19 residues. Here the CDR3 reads CASSPREASGGSPQETQYF. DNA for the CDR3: TGTGCCAGCAGCCCTAGGGAGGCTAGCGGGGGGTCGCCCCAAGAGACCCAGTACTTC.

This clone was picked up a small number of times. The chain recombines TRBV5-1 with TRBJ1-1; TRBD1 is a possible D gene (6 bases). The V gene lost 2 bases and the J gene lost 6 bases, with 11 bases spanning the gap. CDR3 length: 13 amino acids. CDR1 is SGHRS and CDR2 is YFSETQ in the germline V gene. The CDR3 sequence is CASSFFEGAEAFF. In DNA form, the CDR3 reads TGCGCCAGCAGCTTTTTTGAGGGGGCTGAAGCTTTCTTT.

The CDR3 sequence is CASSLGQQYEQYF. The CDR3 DNA sequence: TGCGCCAGCAGCTTGGGACAGCAGTACGAGCAGTACTTC. The J gene is TRBJ2-7, the V gene TRBV5-1; D might be TRBD1 (5 bases). Germline CDR1 is SGHRS and CDR2 is YFSETQ. Trimming removed 0 bases at V and 4 bases at J, with 8 bases between. The length of the CDR3 is 13 residues.

The CDR3 region has the DNA TGTGCCAGCAGCTTAGGACAGCGAAACTATGGCTACACCTTC. This translates into CASSLGQRNYGYTF. The chain carries TRBV7-2 and TRBJ1-2; weak D call: TRBD1 (5 bases). V shed 1 base and J shed 2 bases, with 8 bases lying between them. The CDR3 is 14 amino acids. Looked up from germline, CDR1 is SGHTA and CDR2 is FQGNSA.

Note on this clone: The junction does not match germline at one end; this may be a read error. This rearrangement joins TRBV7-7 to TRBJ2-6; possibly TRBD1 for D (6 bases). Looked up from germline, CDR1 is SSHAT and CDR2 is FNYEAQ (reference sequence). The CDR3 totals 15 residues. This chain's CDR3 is CASSPQGSGANVLTF. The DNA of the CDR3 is TGTGCTAGCAGCCCCCAGGGGTCTGGGGCCAACGTCCTGACTTTC.

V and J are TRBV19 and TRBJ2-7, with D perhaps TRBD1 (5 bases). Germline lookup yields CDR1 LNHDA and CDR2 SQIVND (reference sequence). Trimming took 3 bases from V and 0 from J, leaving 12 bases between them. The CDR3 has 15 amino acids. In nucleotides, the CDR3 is TGTGCCAGTAGTATTATGCAGGGAATCTCCTACGAGCAGTACTTC. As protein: CASSIMQGISYEQYF.

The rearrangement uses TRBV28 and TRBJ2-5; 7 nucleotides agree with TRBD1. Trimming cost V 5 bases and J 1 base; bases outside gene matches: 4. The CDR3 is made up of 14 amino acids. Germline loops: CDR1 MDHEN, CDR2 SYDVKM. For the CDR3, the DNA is TGTGCCAGCAGTCCACAGGGGCCCCAAGAGACCCAGTACTTC. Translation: CASSPQGPQETQYF.

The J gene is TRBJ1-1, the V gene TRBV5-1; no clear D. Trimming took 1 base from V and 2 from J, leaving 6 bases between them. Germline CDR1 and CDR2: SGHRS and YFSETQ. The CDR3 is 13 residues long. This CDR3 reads CASSLSENTEAFF. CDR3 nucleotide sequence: TGCGCCAGCAGCTTGTCAGAAAACACTGAAGCTTTCTTT.

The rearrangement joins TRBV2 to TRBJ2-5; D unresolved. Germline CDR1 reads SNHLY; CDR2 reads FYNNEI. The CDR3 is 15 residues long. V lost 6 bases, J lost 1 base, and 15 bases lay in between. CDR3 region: CASRNYHSVQETQYF. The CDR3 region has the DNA TGTGCCAGCAGGAACTACCATTCAGTCCAAGAGACCCAGTACTTC.

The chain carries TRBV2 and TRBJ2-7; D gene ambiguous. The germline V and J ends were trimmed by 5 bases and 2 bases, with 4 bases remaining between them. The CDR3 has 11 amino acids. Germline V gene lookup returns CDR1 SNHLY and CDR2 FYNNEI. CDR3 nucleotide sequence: TGTGCCAGCAGTCCTCCCTACGAGCAGTACTTC. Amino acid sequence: CASSPPYEQYF.

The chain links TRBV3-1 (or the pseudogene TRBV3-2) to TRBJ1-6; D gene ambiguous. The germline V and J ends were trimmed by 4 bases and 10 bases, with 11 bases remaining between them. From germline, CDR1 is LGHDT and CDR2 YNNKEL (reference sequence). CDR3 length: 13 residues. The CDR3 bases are TGTGCCAGCAGCCGGAGGGAAAGATCACCCCTCCACTTT. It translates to CASSRRERSPLHF.

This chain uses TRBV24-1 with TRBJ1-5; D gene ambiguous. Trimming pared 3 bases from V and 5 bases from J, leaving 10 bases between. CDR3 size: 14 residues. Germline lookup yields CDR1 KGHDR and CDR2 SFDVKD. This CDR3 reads CATSDAGGYQPQHF. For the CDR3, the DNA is TGTGCCACCAGTGATGCGGGAGGGTATCAGCCCCAGCATTTT.

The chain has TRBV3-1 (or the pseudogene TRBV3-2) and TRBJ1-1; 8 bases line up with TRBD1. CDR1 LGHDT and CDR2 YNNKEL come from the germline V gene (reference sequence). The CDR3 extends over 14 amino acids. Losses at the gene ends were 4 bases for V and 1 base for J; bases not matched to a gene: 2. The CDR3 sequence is CASSPGQENTEAFF. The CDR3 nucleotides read TGTGCCAGCAGCCCGGGACAGGAGAACACTGAAGCTTTCTTT.

CDR3 nucleotides: TGTGCCAGCAGCCCGACAGGGAGCACTGAAGCTTTCTTT. This codes for CASSPTGSTEAFF. The V and J genes are TRBV3-1 (or the pseudogene TRBV3-2) and TRBJ1-1; 7 bases are shared with TRBD1. This CDR3 contains 13 residues. Looked up from germline, CDR1 is LGHDT and CDR2 is YNNKEL (reference sequence). V gave up 4 bases and J gave up 4 bases; unmatched junction bases: 3.

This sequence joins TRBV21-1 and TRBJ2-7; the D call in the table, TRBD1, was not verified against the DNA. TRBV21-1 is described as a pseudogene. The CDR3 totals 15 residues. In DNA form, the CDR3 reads TGTGCCAGCAGCAAAGTGCAGGGCCCAATTTACGAGCAGTACTTC. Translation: CASSKVQGPIYEQYF.

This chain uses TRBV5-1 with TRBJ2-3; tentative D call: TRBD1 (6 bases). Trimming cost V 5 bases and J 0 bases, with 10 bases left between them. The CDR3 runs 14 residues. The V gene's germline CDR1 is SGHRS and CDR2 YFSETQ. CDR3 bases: TGCGCCAGCAGAGGACAGTCTAGCACAGATACGCAGTATTTT. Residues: CASRGQSSTDTQYF. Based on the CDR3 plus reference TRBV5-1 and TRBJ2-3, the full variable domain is KAGVTQTPRYLIKTRGQQVTLSCSPISGHRSVSWYQQTPGQGLQFLFEYFSETQRNKGNFPGRFSGRQFSNSRSEMNVSTLELGDSALYLCASRGQSSTDTQYFGPGTRLTVL.

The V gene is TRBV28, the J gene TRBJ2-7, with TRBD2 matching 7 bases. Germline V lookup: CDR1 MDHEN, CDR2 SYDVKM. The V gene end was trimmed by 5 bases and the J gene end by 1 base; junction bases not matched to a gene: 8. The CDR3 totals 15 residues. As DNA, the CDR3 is TGTGCCAGCAGTAGGGCGGGGGACCTGTCCTACGAGCAGTACTTC. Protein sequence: CASSRAGDLSYEQYF.